Following are 3 T cell receptor beta chains from one sample sequenced in a study of human T cells and chemical hapten exposure. Time point given: pre-sensitization, week 0. Treatment defined: therapeutic diphenylcyclopropenone sensitization with weekly scalp DPC. In TCRdb, the RACE reads were re-called with MiXCR into one record per CDR3 protein. The sample records under 110,000 distinct CDR3 sequences, roughly 12% being singletons. Sequenced here: whole blood, sampled in connection with sensitization to the hapten diphenylcyclopropenone (DPC). The receptors originated from a woman aged 45-60 years with alopecia areata. Some clones in this sample may be carry-over from other donors' samples.

This clonotype was seen many times. This chain joins TRBV11-2 and TRBJ2-3; D is ambiguous. The V end was cut by 0 bases, the J end by 0 bases, with 4 bases between. CDR3 length: 14 amino acids. Germline V gene data show CDR1 as SGHAT and CDR2 as FQNNGV. The CDR3: CASSLEDSTDTQYF. For the CDR3, the DNA is TGTGCCAGCAGCTTAGAGGACAGCACAGATACGCAGTATTTT.

This rearrangement joins TRBV15 to TRBJ2-1; D not resolved. Germline-derived CDR1 and CDR2 are LNHNV and YYDKDF (reference sequence). The CDR3 totals 16 residues. The V gene lost 0 bases and the J gene lost 3 bases, with 12 bases spanning the gap. CDR3 in amino acids: CATSREYGPNYNEQFF. In DNA form, the CDR3 reads TGTGCCACCAGCAGAGAGTACGGCCCCAACTACAATGAGCAGTTCTTC.

The chain employs TRBV6-5 and TRBJ1-2, with 11 bases identical to TRBD1. Germline V gene lookup returns CDR1 MNHEY and CDR2 SVGAGI. Trimming took 8 bases from V and 4 from J; bases not matched to a gene: 3. CDR3 length equals 13 residues. The CDR3 is CASSGTGGYGYTF. The CDR3, as DNA: TGTGCCAGCTCCGGGACAGGGGGCTATGGCTACACCTTC.